This T cell receptor beta chain was captured in a study of blood T cell repertoires in COVID-19. For the study at large: COVID-19 samples, acute and convalescent, were from the United States, Italy and Spain. Sources were T cells, B-cell-depleted T cells, or PBMCs; the material itself was cDNA or gDNA.

This CDR3 comprises 15 residues. Germline CDR1 is KGHSH and CDR2 is LQKENI. Trimming removed 5 bases from V and 6 bases from J; junction bases left unmatched: 11. In the original processing: It was from reference gene primer amplification that nucleated cell counts were estimated. TCRdb's copy holds only in-frame clones and misses some; the assay was immunoSEQ multiplex PCR. V, J and clone size were drawn from that table, and D and trimming were deduced from the DNA. The table has some 160,000 clones, 70% to 90% seen once. The receptor was isolated from a man in his 60s with acute or convalescent COVID-19. V usage is TRBV18 and J usage is TRBJ2-7, with 9 positions matching TRBD1. Sequenced sample: peripheral blood. The CDR3 reads CASSSPGQGLFEQYF. The DNA for the CDR3 is TGTGCCAGCTCATCGCCGGGACAGGGTCTGTTCGAGCAGTACTTC. Looking up the rest from reference TRBV18 and TRBJ2-7 gives the full variable domain: NAGVMQNPRHLVRRRGQEARLRCSPMKGHSHVYWYRQLPEEGLKFMVYLQKENIIDESGMPKERFSAEFPKEGPSILRIQQVVRGDSAAYFCASSSPGQGLFEQYFGPGTRLTVT.